The sequence of this T cell receptor beta chain was determined in a study of a mutant IDH1 vaccine in newly diagnosed glioma. As concerns this clone: What it binds is unknown.

This sample's time point: week 23, last vaccination. Every vaccination contained 300 ug of the mutant IDH1 20-mer peptide and was paired with topical imiquimod. Generated by immunoSEQ multiplex PCR, the TCRdb table keeps only in-frame clones and is missing some. The sample lists approximately 57,000 clones, approximately 78% seen once, with approximately 8.2% in the top ten. The CDR3 has 14 amino acids. The V gene's germline CDR1 is MNHNS and CDR2 SASEGT. V was pared by 0 bases and J by 5 bases, with 10 bases between. The rearrangement joins TRBV6-1 to TRBJ2-5; D is unresolved. This sequence was found in a woman aged 40 to 50 with glioma. Some clones in this sample may be carry-over from other donors' samples. Specimen: PBMCs, collected from a glioma patient whose treatment included an IDH1 peptide vaccine. This chain's CDR3 is CASSEALQVETQYF. As DNA, the CDR3 is TGTGCCAGCAGTGAAGCGCTTCAGGTGGAGACCCAGTACTTC.